The 10 T cell receptor beta chains reported below all come from one sample, sequenced in a study of T cells after yellow fever vaccination. MiXCR was run by TCRdb on the 5' RACE reads, yielding one entry per CDR3 protein. The sample carries some 320,000 distinct CDR3 sequences, approximately 4% recorded once. Sequencing was performed on PBMCs, taken 5 days after the yellow fever booster vaccination. Receptor source: a man aged 18 to 29 who received the YFV17D yellow fever vaccine.

This clonotype has ten or more counts. The chain links TRBV28 to TRBJ2-7; D gene ambiguous. The V end was cut by 4 bases, the J end by 6 bases, with 13 bases between. Germline CDR1 reads MDHEN; CDR2 reads SYDVKM. The CDR3 is 13 amino acids. For the CDR3, the DNA is TGTGCCAGCAGTTCCCTAGTAGGTTCCGAGCAGTACGTC. Translated, it gives CASSSLVGSEQYV.

The J gene is TRBJ1-1, the V gene TRBV29-1; perhaps TRBD1 as D (5 bases). Per germline, CDR1 SQVTM and CDR2 ANQGSEA. V was pared by 5 bases and J by 0 bases, with 7 bases between. CDR3 length: 12 amino acids. The CDR3 region has the DNA TGCAGCGTTAAGGGGATGAACACTGAAGCTTTCTTT. Translated, it gives CSVKGMNTEAFF.

The chain has TRBV19 and TRBJ2-7; D remains ambiguous. V lost 5 bases and J lost 2, with 13 bases in between. The length of the CDR3 is 14 residues. Looked up from germline, CDR1 is LNHDA and CDR2 is SQIVND (reference sequence). CDR3 coding DNA: TGTGCCAGTAGTGACATAGCCGAAACCTACGAGCAGTACTTC. Residues: CASSDIAETYEQYF.

V usage is TRBV27 and J usage is TRBJ2-7; 9 positions agree with TRBD1. Germline loops: CDR1 MNHEY, CDR2 SMNVEV (reference sequence). The CDR3 has 13 amino acids. V dropped 3 bases and J dropped 6; count of bases not matched to a gene: 3. Here the CDR3 DNA reads TGTGCCAGCAGTTTCACGGACAGGGGCGAGCAGTACTTC. It encodes CASSFTDRGEQYF.

J is TRBJ2-2 and V is TRBV5-1; the D is unclear. The V end lost 2 bases, the J end lost 2 bases, and 13 bases lay between the germline ends. Looked up from germline, CDR1 is SGHRS and CDR2 is YFSETQ. There are 16 residues in the CDR3. The chain's CDR3 is CASSFLLDSNTGELFF. CDR3 DNA: TGCGCCAGCAGCTTCCTACTGGATTCTAACACCGGGGAGCTGTTTTTT.

A few counts support this clonotype. DNA of the CDR3: TGTGCCAGTAGTACAGGGGTTAGCACCTATAATTCACCCCTCCACTTT. It codes for CASSTGVSTYNSPLHF. The chain employs TRBV19 and TRBJ1-6, with D tentatively TRBD1 (6 bases). V lost 4 bases to trimming and J lost 2 bases, with 12 bases between them. Per germline, CDR1 LNHDA and CDR2 SQIVND (reference sequence). This CDR3 comprises 16 residues.

This clonotype was observed a handful of times. J is TRBJ1-1 and V is TRBV5-1; 8 nucleotides line up with TRBD1. V lost 3 bases, J lost 4 bases, and 11 bases stayed unmatched. The CDR3 runs 16 residues. Germline loops: CDR1 SGHRS, CDR2 YFSETQ. In nucleotides, the CDR3 is TGCGCCAGCAGCTCAGCAGGGGGCCTGGCCCTCACTGAAGCTTTCTTT. It yields the protein CASSSAGGLALTEAFF. Full variable domain (outside the CDR3, taken from reference TRBV5-1 and TRBJ1-1): KAGVTQTPRYLIKTRGQQVTLSCSPISGHRSVSWYQQTPGQGLQFLFEYFSETQRNKGNFPGRFSGRQFSNSRSEMNVSTLELGDSALYLCASSSAGGLALTEAFFGQGTRLTVV.

The CDR3 spells CASSYTGVIQETQYF. In DNA form, the CDR3 reads TGTGCCAGCAGTTATACAGGCGTTATTCAAGAGACCCAGTACTTC. The chain carries TRBV6-6 and TRBJ2-5; the D gene is possibly TRBD1 (5 bases). Germline V gene lookup returns CDR1 MNHNY and CDR2 SVGAGI (reference sequence). The CDR3 has 15 residues. Trimming stripped 3 bases from V and 2 bases from J, with 13 bases between.

This clonotype was counted many times. The chain uses TRBV5-1 and TRBJ2-5; D may match TRBD1 or TRBD2 (6 bases each). V shed 4 bases and J shed 5 bases, with 18 bases lying between them. This CDR3 contains 15 residues. Germline CDR1 SGHRS, CDR2 YFSETQ. In DNA, the CDR3 is TGCGCCAGCAGCCCCAACCTTGGGGGGCTCGAGACCCAGTACTTC. Its translation is CASSPNLGGLETQYF.

This clonotype was observed many times. The chain has TRBV4-2 and TRBJ2-3; D might be TRBD2 (5 bases). CDR3 length: 16 amino acids. Germline V gene sequence: CDR1 LGHNA, CDR2 YNFKEQ. V was cut by 0 bases and J by 4 bases, with 14 bases left in between. The CDR3 loop reads CASSQEKSSRPDTQYF. As DNA, the CDR3 is TGTGCCAGCAGCCAAGAAAAGTCTAGCCGTCCAGATACGCAGTATTTT.